Included here is one TCR beta chain sequence, with context. The germline gives CDR1 KGHSH, CDR2 LQKENI. The CDR3 has 15 amino acids. V was pared by 3 bases and J by 3 bases, with 12 bases between. The data originate from a study of blood T cell repertoires in COVID-19. Some clones are missing from TCRdb's copy, which holds only in-frame ones; the method was immunoSEQ multiplex PCR. The data contain about 330,000 clones, 89% of them singletons. The gene calls are TRBV18 and TRBJ1-3, with TRBD1 as a possible D gene (5 bases). Sequencing input: peripheral blood. This sequence originates from a man between 18 and 35 years old who had recovered from COVID-19. The CDR3: CASSPGQHLGNTIYF. The CDR3 coding sequence is TGTGCCAGCTCACCGGGGCAACATCTTGGAAACACCATATATTTT.